This TCR beta chain was identified during a study of OX40 agonist ivuxolimab in advanced cancers. Looking at the study overall: Patients achieving partial responses numbered three: one hepatocellular carcinoma case and two cutaneous melanoma cases. The study, taken as a whole, reports: More expanded clones were seen, on average, in CD8+ T cells than in CD4+.

The study sampled blood at baseline, cycle 4 day 1, and cycle 7 day 1. The CDR3 runs to 14 residues. Germline values: CDR1 SGHRS, CDR2 YFSETQ. Trimming shortened V by 0 bases and J by 5 bases, and 11 bases separated the two germline ends. This clone is a singleton in its sample. Its cognate antigen is unknown. Profiled with immunoSEQ multiplex PCR; TCRdb holds only in-frame clones, not every one. The table includes more than 45,000 clones, 85% to 90% detected once. This specimen was CD4+ or CD8+ T cells sorted from blood, taken in a trial of the OX40 agonist ivuxolimab. The sequence was collected from an adult with an advanced solid tumor such as melanoma, head and neck, liver or kidney cancer. The chain is built from TRBV5-1 and TRBJ2-5; weak D call: TRBD2 (5 bases). CDR3 loop: CASSLAEGYETQYF. The CDR3 region has the DNA TGCGCCAGCAGCTTGGCCGAGGGCTACGAGACCCAGTACTTC.